This passage covers 15 T cell receptor beta chains from one sample sequenced in a study of control samples from healthy donors and cancer patients. TCRdb's copy holds only in-frame clones and misses some; the assay was immunoSEQ multiplex PCR. Altogether 120,000 or so clones are present, roughly 91% being singletons, with the ten largest covering 1.7%. The specimen sequenced was PBMCs. Receptors were obtained from a man over 45 with head and neck cancer.

The table lists this clone with a count of one. This chain links TRBV5-4 with TRBJ1-6; D is uncertain. Germline loops: CDR1 SGHNT, CDR2 YYREEE (reference sequence). The CDR3 spans 17 residues. V lost 1 base, J lost 0 bases, and 11 bases lay in between. In nucleotides, the CDR3 is TGTGCCAGCAGCTTGTCTCCCGGGATCTCCTATAATTCACCCCTCCACTTT. Amino acids: CASSLSPGISYNSPLHF. Complete variable domain (other parts from reference TRBV5-4 and TRBJ1-6): ETGVTQSPTHLIKTRGQQVTLRCSSQSGHNTVSWYQQALGQGPQFIFQYYREEENGRGNFPPRFSGLQFPNYSSELNVNALELDDSALYLCASSLSPGISYNSPLHFGNGTRLTVT.

This clone has only a few counts. CDR3 in amino acids: CASSPPMVGRYGYTF. The CDR3 DNA reads as TGTGCCAGCTCACCACCGATGGTCGGACGCTATGGCTACACCTTC. This rearrangement joins TRBV18 to TRBJ1-2; no firm D call. With 0 bases removed from V and 4 bases from J, the gap between germline ends came to 12 bases. Per the germline V gene, CDR1 is KGHSH and CDR2 is LQKENI. CDR3 length equals 15 residues.

V is TRBV24-1 and J is TRBJ2-1; perhaps TRBD1 as D (6 bases). The germline V gene has CDR1 KGHDR and CDR2 SFDVKD. The CDR3 runs 14 residues. Trimming took 5 bases from V and 3 from J, leaving 10 bases between them. The CDR3 loop is CATSATGFYNEQFF. The CDR3, as DNA: TGTGCCACCAGTGCTACAGGGTTCTACAATGAGCAGTTCTTC.

The gene calls are TRBV5-1 and TRBJ2-5, with 13 positions matching TRBD2. With V trimmed by 3 bases and J by 11 bases, 10 bases remained unmatched. Germline CDR1 SGHRS, CDR2 YFSETQ. This CDR3 spans 15 amino acids. The CDR3 protein is CASSYSTGTSGVQYF. In DNA, the CDR3 is TGCGCCAGCAGCTACAGTACCGGGACTAGCGGGGTTCAGTACTTC.

The J gene is TRBJ1-4, the V gene TRBV4-3, with a weak D call TRBD1 (6 bases). Trimming took off 4 bases at V and 0 bases at J, with 18 bases between the two ends. The length of the CDR3 is 18 residues. Germline-derived CDR1 and CDR2 are LGHNA and YSLEER. This chain's CDR3 is CASSLRDGGRATNEKLFF. The CDR3 DNA reads TGCGCCAGCAGCCTAAGAGACGGGGGGCGTGCAACTAATGAAAAACTGTTTTTT.

The CDR3 protein is CASSQDWAYSPLHF. DNA of the CDR3: TGTGCCAGCAGCCAAGATTGGGCCTATTCACCCCTCCACTTT. The chain carries TRBV4-2 and TRBJ1-6; the D is unclear. The CDR3 spans 14 residues. Trimming pared 0 bases from V and 8 bases from J, leaving 8 bases between. The germline V gene encodes CDR1 LGHNA and CDR2 YNFKEQ.

This rearrangement joins TRBV5-1 to TRBJ1-1, with D unresolved. With 5 bases removed from V and 5 bases from J, the gap between germline ends came to 16 bases. The CDR3 has 14 amino acids. CDR1 SGHRS and CDR2 YFSETQ come from the germline V gene. CDR3 nucleotides: TGCGCCAGCAGGGAACTTGTGGGCGCGACTGAAGCTTTCTTT. As protein: CASRELVGATEAFF.

The rearrangement joins TRBV11-2 to TRBJ2-7; D unresolved. Trimming left V 5 bases short and J 2 bases short, with 16 bases between. The length of the CDR3 is 15 residues. The germline V gene has CDR1 SGHAT and CDR2 FQNNGV. This CDR3 reads CASSPLSRRPYEQYF. The DNA for the CDR3 is TGTGCCAGCAGCCCCCTCTCGAGACGGCCCTACGAGCAGTACTTC.

This chain connects TRBV6-6 to TRBJ1-2, with D possibly being TRBD1 (6 bases). This CDR3 has 14 amino acids. Germline CDR1 is MNHNY and CDR2 is SVGAGI (reference sequence). V was cut by 7 bases and J by 7 bases, with 19 bases left in between. This CDR3 reads CASTSGGKGGGYTF. For the CDR3, the DNA is TGTGCCAGCACCTCGGGAGGAAAGGGGGGTGGCTACACCTTC.

The rearrangement joins TRBV7-7 to TRBJ2-3; TRBD2 matches 10 bases. Trimming removed 1 base from V and 1 base from J; junction bases left unmatched: 2. The CDR3 sequence is 16 residues long. Germline V CDR1 and CDR2: SSHAT, FNYEAQ (reference sequence). In DNA form, the CDR3 reads TGTGCCAGCAGCTTAGGTACTAGCGGGGGCACAGATACGCAGTATTTT. Its protein product is CASSLGTSGGTDTQYF.

The chain recombines TRBV20-1 with TRBJ1-1; D not certain. V shed 6 bases and J shed 11 bases, with 7 bases lying between them. The CDR3 covers 8 residues. Germline-derived CDR1 and CDR2 are DFQATT and SNEGSKA (reference sequence). The CDR3 nucleotides are TGCAGTGCCTCGGCGGCTTTCTTT. Amino acid sequence: CSASAAFF.

V gene TRBV7-2 combines with J gene TRBJ2-7, with 11 bases lining up with TRBD2. Looked up from germline, CDR1 is SGHTA and CDR2 is FQGNSA. V dropped 0 bases and J dropped 2; count of bases not matched to a gene: 0. The CDR3 runs 15 residues. The CDR3 DNA sequence: TGTGCCAGCAGCTTAGCGACTAGCGGGGCCTACGAGCAGTACTTC. It is translated as CASSLATSGAYEQYF.

J is TRBJ2-2 and V is TRBV19, with D uncertain. This CDR3 contains 13 residues. The V end was cut by 7 bases, the J end by 5 bases, with 11 bases between. Germline values: CDR1 LNHDA, CDR2 SQIVND (reference sequence). In DNA form, the CDR3 reads TGTGCCAGTAAGGAAGGACCGACCGGGGAGCTGTTTTTT. It specifies CASKEGPTGELFF.

This clone was observed at least ten times. V gene TRBV4-3 combines with J gene TRBJ2-7; 8 nucleotides align to TRBD1. Germline V gene lookup returns CDR1 LGHNA and CDR2 YSLEER. V dropped 5 bases and J dropped 2; count of bases not matched to a gene: 11. The CDR3 sequence is 16 residues long. As DNA, the CDR3 is TGCGCCAGCAGCTTTTCTATGACAGGGGAGACCTACGAGCAGTACTTC. This gives the protein CASSFSMTGETYEQYF.

V and J are TRBV14 and TRBJ1-2; TRBD1 matches at 8 bases. V gave up 5 bases and J gave up 2 bases; unmatched junction bases: 7. Germline V gene sequence: CDR1 SGHDN, CDR2 FVKESK. The CDR3 contains 15 residues. The CDR3 coding sequence is TGTGCCAGCAGCAAACTCGACAGGGGAAACTATGGCTACACCTTC. Protein: CASSKLDRGNYGYTF.